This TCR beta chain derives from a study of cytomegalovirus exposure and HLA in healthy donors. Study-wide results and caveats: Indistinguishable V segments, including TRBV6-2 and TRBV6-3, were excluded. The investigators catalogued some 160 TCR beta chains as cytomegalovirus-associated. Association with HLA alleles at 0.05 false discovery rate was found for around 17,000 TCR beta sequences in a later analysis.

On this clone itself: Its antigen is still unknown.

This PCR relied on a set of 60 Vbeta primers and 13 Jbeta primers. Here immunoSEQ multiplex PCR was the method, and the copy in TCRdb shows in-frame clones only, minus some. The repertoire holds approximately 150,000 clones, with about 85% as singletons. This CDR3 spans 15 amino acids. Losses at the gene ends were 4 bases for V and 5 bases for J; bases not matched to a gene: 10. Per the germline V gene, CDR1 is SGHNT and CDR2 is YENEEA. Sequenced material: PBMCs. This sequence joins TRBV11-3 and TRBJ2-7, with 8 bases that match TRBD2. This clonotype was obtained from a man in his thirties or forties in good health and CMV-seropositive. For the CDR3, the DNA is TGTGCCAGCAGCTCCGTAGCGGGACTTAGGAACGAGCAGTACTTC. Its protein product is CASSSVAGLRNEQYF. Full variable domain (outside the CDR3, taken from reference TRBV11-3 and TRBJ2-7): EAGVVQSPRYKIIEKKQPVAFWCNPISGHNTLYWYLQNLGQGPELLIRYENEEAVDDSQLPKDRFSAERLKGVDSTLKIQPAELGDSAVYLCASSSVAGLRNEQYFGPGTRLTVT.